This T cell receptor beta chain is from a study of T cell changes during pregnancy in multiple sclerosis. This CDR3 has 14 residues. Germline CDR1 is SGDLS and CDR2 is YYNGEE. After removal of 0 bases from V and 3 bases from J, the junction contained 0 bases not matched to a gene. Repertoires were generated with immunoSEQ multiplex PCR, while TCRdb's copy carries only in-frame clones and drops some. The profile shows just over 20,000 clones, about 90% of them singletons. Sequenced material: CD8+ T cells from peripheral blood mononuclear cells, taken in the second trimester of pregnancy. The chain has TRBV9 and TRBJ1-1; the match to TRBD1 covers 9 bases. The sequence was obtained from a female donor in good health, enrolled as a control in a pregnancy study. The CDR3 loop reads CASSVDRGHTEAFF. In nucleotides, the CDR3 is TGTGCCAGCAGCGTAGACAGGGGGCACACTGAAGCTTTCTTT.